Listed here is a single T cell receptor (beta chain). These data belong to a study of blood T cell repertoires in COVID-19. Across the whole study: Samples of COVID-19 (acute and convalescent) were obtained from the United States, Italy and Spain. Sources were T cells, B-cell-depleted T cells, or PBMCs; the material itself was cDNA or gDNA.

As processed by the authors: Amplification of reference gene primers was used by the study to estimate nucleated cell counts. Sequencing was performed with immunoSEQ multiplex PCR; in TCRdb, only in-frame clones are kept and a portion is missing. That table is the source of V, J and clone size, and D and trimming were worked out from the DNA. This sample has 120,000 to 150,000 clones, with roughly 90% found just once. The germline V and J ends were trimmed by 6 bases and 2 bases, with 14 bases remaining between them. Germline CDR1 is SNHLY and CDR2 is FYNNEI. The CDR3 runs to 14 residues. The V and J genes are TRBV2 and TRBJ2-7; D possibly corresponds to TRBD2 (6 bases). The sequenced sample was peripheral blood. The source is a human donor in a cohort sampled during active COVID-19. The CDR3 region is CASSLDGEAYEQYF. DNA of the CDR3: TGTGCCAGCAGCCTGGACGGGGAGGCCTACGAGCAGTACTTC.